This T cell receptor (beta chain) was retrieved from a study of T-cell memory formation after mild COVID-19 (dated by TCRdb to the early 2020s). Regarding the research as a whole: TCR sequence clusters from the two donors were largely donor specific. In a couple of donors, T-cell clones that expanded and contracted after mild COVID-19 were followed by sequencing TCRalpha and TCRbeta repertoires longitudinally. Two young, previously healthy adult volunteers made up the cohort, one male and one female.

Between the V and J ends, shortened by 8 bases and 2 bases respectively, the junction contains 15 bases. The CDR3 runs 15 residues from the cysteine to the phenylalanine. Solely the CDR3 DNA is kept, with 45 bases framed from the first base. The germline V gene yields SGHVS for CDR1 and FQNEAQ for CDR2. PBMCs were isolated by Ficoll-Paque density gradient centrifugation. TCRdb lists the instrument as Illumina NovaSeq 6000. TCRalpha and TCRbeta cDNA libraries were built by 5'RACE with constant-segment primers, adding sample barcodes and unique molecular identifiers. RNA was extracted from every sample with Trizol reagent. The libraries were amplified in two PCR steps, and the second step added a second sample barcode and Illumina TruSeq adapters. The libraries were sequenced on an Illumina NovaSeq using 2 x 150 bp paired-end reads. Turning to the authors' computational methods: Reads were demultiplexed and collapsed into UMI-guided consensus sequences with migec v1.2.7. Using mixcr v2.1.11, UMI consensuses were aligned to TRA and TRB V and J templates and then assembled into clonotypes. A clonotype was counted as expanded or contracted only if both edgeR and NoisET called the change significant, with noise models trained on biological replicates. edgeR calls used a false discovery rate-adjusted p below 0.01 and a log2 fold-change threshold of 1. As an exploratory analysis of dynamics, max-normalized trajectories of the 1000 most abundant clonotypes were examined by PCA with hierarchical clustering. Each responding clone was given a CD4 or CD8 phenotype based on the CD4+ and CD8+ repertoires, which had been sequenced separately. Clones were called with MiXCR by TCRdb after fastp trimmed the public reads at Q25, and only in-frame beta chains were retained. Under each unique CDR3 protein, matching rows form one entry showing the most common genes and DNA. TCRdb, not the authors, supplied the V and J calls. The sample records under 250,000 distinct CDR3 sequences, around 26% of which are singletons. The ten most abundant clones make up over 9.5% of the sample.

Note on this clonotype: Its antigen remains undetermined. Per-base qualities were not stored, and no clone one base away is much larger.

What the work shows at the level of the full study, not this receptor alone: Contracting CD4+ clones were found mainly in CM and EM memory subsets, while CD8+ clones were enriched in EMRA. Only two mild cases were covered by the study, and larger cohorts that include severe cases with pre-infection samples were considered necessary. The second-wave clones that peaked on day 37 were not confirmed to be SARS-CoV-2 specific. Some responding clones were found in pre-infection memory, which suggests that pre-existing cross-reactive memory T cells took part in the SARS-CoV-2 response. Balanced CD4/CD8 phenotypes were observed for clones contracting from day 15 to 85, whereas a bias towards CD4+ was observed for a second wave of clones expanding from day 15 to 37.

The chain joins TRBV7-8 to TRBJ2-2, with TRBD2 as a weak D call on 5 bases. The sequence derives from an adult woman who had mild COVID-19 (a few samples of this study predate the infection). The sample titles of this study are shuffled in the database, so cell type and time point are left out; the donor was told from shared clones. Sequencing was carried out using PBMCs or a T cell subset sorted from them (not recorded which). The DNA reads TGTGCCAGCTGGCCAATGGGAGTAAACACCGGGGAGCTGTTTTTT. Protein translation: CASWPMGVNTGELFF. Beyond the CDR3, the reference TRBV7-8 and TRBJ2-2 genes provide the residues; the full variable domain reads: GAGVSQSPRYKVAKRGQDVALRCDPISGHVSLFWYQQALGQGPEFLTYFQNEAQLDKSGLPSDRFFAERPEGSVSTLKIQRTQQEDSAVYLCASWPMGVNTGELFFGEGSRLTVL.